Listed below are T cell receptor beta chains from one sample, sequenced in a study of shared clonotypes between healthy human individuals. Using immunoSEQ multiplex PCR, the repertoire was profiled, and TCRdb retains in-frame clones only, with some absent. Of about 600,000 clones listed, roughly four fifths are singletons. The sample taken for sequencing was PBMCs. Source of these receptors: a woman in her 40s in good health. Some clones in this sample may be carry-over from other donors' samples. Each CDR3 is given with its conserved first and last residue. The D gene is left open where the match is weak. Expanded clones get a size class; other rows say once, few or many, or leave the size out.

abundance	v_gene	j_gene	d_gene	CDR3nt	CDR3aa
many	TRBV6-1	TRBJ1-1	.	TGTGCCACCCGGACCTTAGGCGCTGAAGCTTTCTTT	CATRTLGAEAFF
many	TRBV5-1	TRBJ1-4	.	TGCGCCAGCAGCTTGGGGCAGTCAGGCGAAAAACTGTTTTTT	CASSLGQSGEKLFF
.	TRBV9	TRBJ1-1	.	TGTGCCAGCAGCCCTTTACAAAGGGGAGGGGACACTGAAGCTTTCTTT	CASSPLQRGGDTEAFF
.	TRBV6-1	TRBJ2-7	TRBD2	TGTGCCAGCACCACTAGCGGGAGGGCCGAGCAGTACTTC	CASTTSGRAEQYF
once	TRBV30	TRBJ2-5	.	TGTGCCTGGAGCGGGGGACAGAAACAAGAGACCCAGTACTTC	CAWSGGQKQETQYF
.	TRBV18	TRBJ2-4	.	TGTGCCAGCTCACCACCGGCAGTAGCCAAAAACATTCAGTACTTC	CASSPPAVAKNIQYF
.	TRBV18	TRBJ1-3	.	TGTGCCAGCTCACCAGGGGCTGGAAACACCATATATTTT	CASSPGAGNTIYF
.	TRBV6-6	TRBJ2-5	.	TGTGCCAGCAGGTGGAGCGCCAGCCTGCAAGAGACCCAGTACTTC	CASRWSASLQETQYF
.	TRBV6-1	TRBJ2-5	TRBD1	TGTGCCAGCAGAACGACAGGGGGCCGGGAGACCCAGTACTTC	CASRTTGGRETQYF
.	TRBV28	TRBJ1-2	.	TGTGCCAGCAACCTGTACAGGGTCGAGGGCTACACCTTC	CASNLYRVEGYTF
.	TRBV7-2	TRBJ2-5	.	TGTGCCAGCAGCTTCAGCGTGACCCAGTACTTC	CASSFSVTQYF
.	TRBV9	TRBJ2-7	.	TGTGCCAGCAGCCCCACAGGGATTGGCGAGCAGTACTTC	CASSPTGIGEQYF
.	TRBV27	TRBJ1-4	TRBD1	TGTGCCAGCAGCCCGTCGGACAGGGAAAAACTGTTTTTT	CASSPSDREKLFF
many	TRBV7-9	TRBJ1-5	TRBD1	TGTGCCAGCAGCTTAGGGACAGGGAATCAGCCCCAGCATTTT	CASSLGTGNQPQHF
.	TRBV4-1	TRBJ2-7	TRBD2	TGCGCCAGCAGCCAAGGTACTAGCGGGAGCTCCTACGAGCAGTACTTC	CASSQGTSGSSYEQYF
.	TRBV10-2	TRBJ1-1	.	TGCGCCAGCAGTGAGTGGGGGGACGGGTGGGATAACACTGAAGCTTTCTTT	CASSEWGDGWDNTEAFF
.	TRBV29-1	TRBJ2-2	TRBD1	TGCAGCGTTGTTCGGACAGGGGGTGGGGTTGGCACCGGGGAGCTGTTTTTT	CSVVRTGGGVGTGELFF
.	TRBV4-2	TRBJ1-4	TRBD1	TGTGCCAGCAGCCAAAAAGACAGGGGGCATAATGAAAAACTGTTTTTT	CASSQKDRGHNEKLFF
.	TRBV5-4	TRBJ2-2	TRBD1	TGTGCCAGCAGCCGGGACAGTCTCAACACCGGGGAGCTGTTTTTT	CASSRDSLNTGELFF
.	TRBV4-2	TRBJ2-1	.	TGTGCCAGCAGCCAAGTGTCGGGAGTAGTGTCCGATGAGCAGTTCTTC	CASSQVSGVVSDEQFF
few	TRBV28	TRBJ1-5	TRBD1	TGTGCCAGCAGACCCCAGGGGGATAGCAATCAGCCCCAGCATTTT	CASRPQGDSNQPQHF
.	TRBV5-6	TRBJ2-3	.	TGTGCCAGCAGCCCGTGGGGGCGGGAGCGCACAGATACGCAGTATTTT	CASSPWGRERTDTQYF
.	TRBV29-1	TRBJ1-4	.	TGCAGCGCCGAGGGGCCACAGGAAAAACTGTTTTTT	CSAEGPQEKLFF
.	TRBV5-4	TRBJ2-1	TRBD1	TGTGCCAGCAGCTCACGACAGGGAGTCAATGAGCAGTTCTTC	CASSSRQGVNEQFF
.	TRBV27	TRBJ2-1	TRBD2	TGTGCCAGCAGTTTAGCAGGACTAGTGGGCAATGAGCAGTTCTTC	CASSLAGLVGNEQFF
.	TRBV5-5	TRBJ2-7	.	TGTGCCAGCAGGTATGATCGAGTCAGGGTTATTGGCGAGCAGTACTTC	CASRYDRVRVIGEQYF
few	TRBV9	TRBJ1-2	.	TGTGCCAGCAGCGCCCCCCCGGTCTACACCTTC	CASSAPPVYTF
.	TRBV11-3	TRBJ2-3	.	TGTGCCAGCAGCTTAGACCCAGGTGGGACAGATACGCAGTATTTT	CASSLDPGGTDTQYF
.	TRBV29-1	TRBJ2-3	TRBD2	TGCAGCGTTGAGGGACTAGCGGGAGGTTCTGATACGCAGTATTTT	CSVEGLAGGSDTQYF
once	TRBV11-2	TRBJ1-1	.	TGTGCCAGCAGCTTAGTCCCATTTGAAGCTTTCTTT	CASSLVPFEAFF
.	TRBV29-1	TRBJ2-5	.	TGCAGCGTTGAACAAGAGACCCAGTACTTC	CSVEQETQYF